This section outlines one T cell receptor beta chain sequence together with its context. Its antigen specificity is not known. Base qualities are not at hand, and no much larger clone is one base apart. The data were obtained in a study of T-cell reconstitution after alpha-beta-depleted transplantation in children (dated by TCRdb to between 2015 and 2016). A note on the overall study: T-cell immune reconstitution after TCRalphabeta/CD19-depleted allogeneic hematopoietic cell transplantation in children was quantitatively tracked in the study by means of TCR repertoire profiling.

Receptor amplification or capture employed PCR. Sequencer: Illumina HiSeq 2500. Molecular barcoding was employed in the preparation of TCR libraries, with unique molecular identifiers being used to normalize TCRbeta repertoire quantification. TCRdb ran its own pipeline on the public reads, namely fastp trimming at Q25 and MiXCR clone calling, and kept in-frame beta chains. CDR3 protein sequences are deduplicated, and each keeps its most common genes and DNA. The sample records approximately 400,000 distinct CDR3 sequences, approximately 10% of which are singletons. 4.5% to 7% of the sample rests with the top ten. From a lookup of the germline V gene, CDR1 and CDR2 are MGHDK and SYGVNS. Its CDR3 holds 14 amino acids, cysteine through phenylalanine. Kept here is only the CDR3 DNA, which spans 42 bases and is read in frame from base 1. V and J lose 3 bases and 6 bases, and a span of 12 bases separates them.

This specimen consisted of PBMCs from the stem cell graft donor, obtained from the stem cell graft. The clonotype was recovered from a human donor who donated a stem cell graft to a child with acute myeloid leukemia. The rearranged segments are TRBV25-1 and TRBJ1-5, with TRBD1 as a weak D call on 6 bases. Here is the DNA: TGTGCCAGCAGTGATCCAGGGGAGGGTCAGCCCCAGCATTTT. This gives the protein CASSDPGEGQPQHF.